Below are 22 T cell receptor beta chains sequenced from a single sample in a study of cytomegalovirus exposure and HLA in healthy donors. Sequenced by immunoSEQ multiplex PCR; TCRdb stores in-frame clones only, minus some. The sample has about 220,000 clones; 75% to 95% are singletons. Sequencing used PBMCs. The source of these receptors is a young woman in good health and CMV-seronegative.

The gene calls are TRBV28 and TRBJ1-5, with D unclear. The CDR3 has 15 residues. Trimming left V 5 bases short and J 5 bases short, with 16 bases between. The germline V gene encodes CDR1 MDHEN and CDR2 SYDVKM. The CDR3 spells CASSLLGPRDQPQHF. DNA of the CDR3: TGTGCCAGCAGTCTCCTTGGTCCCCGCGATCAGCCCCAGCATTTT.

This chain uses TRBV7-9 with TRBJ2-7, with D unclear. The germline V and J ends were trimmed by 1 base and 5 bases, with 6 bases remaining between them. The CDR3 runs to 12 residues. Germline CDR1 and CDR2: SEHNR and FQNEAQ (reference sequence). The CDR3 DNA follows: TGTGCCAGCAGCTTAGGTGGCCACGAGCAGTACTTC. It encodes CASSLGGHEQYF.

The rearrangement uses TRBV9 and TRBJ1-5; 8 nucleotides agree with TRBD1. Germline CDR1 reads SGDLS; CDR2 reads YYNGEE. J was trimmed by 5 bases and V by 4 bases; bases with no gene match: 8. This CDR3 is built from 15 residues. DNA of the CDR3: TGTGCCAGCAGCACTGGACAGGGTATCCATCAGCCCCAGCATTTT. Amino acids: CASSTGQGIHQPQHF.

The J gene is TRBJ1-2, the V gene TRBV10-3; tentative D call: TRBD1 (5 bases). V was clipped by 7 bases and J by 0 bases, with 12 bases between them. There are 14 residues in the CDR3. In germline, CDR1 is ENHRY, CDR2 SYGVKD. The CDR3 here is CAIKGAPPNYGYTF. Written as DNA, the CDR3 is TGTGCCATCAAAGGGGCCCCACCTAACTATGGCTACACCTTC.

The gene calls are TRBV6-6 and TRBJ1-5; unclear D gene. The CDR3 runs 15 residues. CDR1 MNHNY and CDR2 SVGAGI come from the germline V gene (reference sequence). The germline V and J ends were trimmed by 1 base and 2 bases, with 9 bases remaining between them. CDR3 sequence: CASSYLRERNQPQHF. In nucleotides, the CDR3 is TGTGCCAGCAGTTACTTACGGGAACGCAATCAGCCCCAGCATTTT.

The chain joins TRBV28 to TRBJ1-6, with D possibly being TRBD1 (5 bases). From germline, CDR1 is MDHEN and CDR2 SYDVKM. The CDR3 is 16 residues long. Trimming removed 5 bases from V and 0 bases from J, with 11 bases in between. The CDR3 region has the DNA TGTGCCAGCAGTGAAAACGACAGCTCCTATAATTCACCCCTCCACTTT. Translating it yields CASSENDSSYNSPLHF.

The chain's CDR3 is CASSLGQNYGYTF. Here the CDR3 DNA reads TGTGCCAGCAGCCTGGGGCAGAACTATGGCTACACCTTC. V usage is TRBV11-3 and J usage is TRBJ1-2, with D perhaps TRBD1 (5 bases). In germline, CDR1 is SGHNT, CDR2 YENEEA. Deletions cut 5 bases from V and 2 bases from J, with 9 bases between. This CDR3 contains 13 residues.

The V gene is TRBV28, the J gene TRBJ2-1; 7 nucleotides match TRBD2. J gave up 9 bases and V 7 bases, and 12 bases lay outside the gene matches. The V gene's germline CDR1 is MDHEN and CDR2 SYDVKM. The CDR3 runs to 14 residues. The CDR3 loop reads CASKRGRFRGEQFF. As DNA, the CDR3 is TGTGCCAGCAAGCGGGGTCGTTTTAGAGGTGAGCAGTTCTTC.

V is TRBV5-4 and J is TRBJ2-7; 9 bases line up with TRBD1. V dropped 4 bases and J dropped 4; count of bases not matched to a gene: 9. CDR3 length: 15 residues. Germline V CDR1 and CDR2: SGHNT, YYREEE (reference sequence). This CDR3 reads CASSRDRANVYEQYF. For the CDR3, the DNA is TGTGCCAGCAGCCGGGACAGGGCGAATGTATACGAGCAGTACTTC.

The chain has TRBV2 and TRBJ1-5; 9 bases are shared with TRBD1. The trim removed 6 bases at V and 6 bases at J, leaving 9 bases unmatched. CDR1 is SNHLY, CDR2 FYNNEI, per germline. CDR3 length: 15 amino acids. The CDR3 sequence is CASRVTGGTAQPQHF. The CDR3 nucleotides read TGTGCCAGCAGGGTGACAGGGGGGACAGCTCAGCCCCAGCATTTT. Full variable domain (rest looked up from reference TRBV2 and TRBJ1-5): EPEVTQTPSHQVTQMGQEVILRCVPISNHLYFYWYRQILGQKVEFLVSFYNNEISEKSEIFDDQFSVERPDGSNFTLKIRSTKLEDSAMYFCASRVTGGTAQPQHFGDGTRLSIL.

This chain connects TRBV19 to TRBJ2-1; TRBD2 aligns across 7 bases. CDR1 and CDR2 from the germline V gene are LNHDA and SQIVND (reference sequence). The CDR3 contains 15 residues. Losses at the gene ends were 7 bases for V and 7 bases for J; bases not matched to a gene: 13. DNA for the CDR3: TGTGCCAGTACCCCACAACGCGGGAGTCGGAATGAGCAGTTCTTC. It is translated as CASTPQRGSRNEQFF.

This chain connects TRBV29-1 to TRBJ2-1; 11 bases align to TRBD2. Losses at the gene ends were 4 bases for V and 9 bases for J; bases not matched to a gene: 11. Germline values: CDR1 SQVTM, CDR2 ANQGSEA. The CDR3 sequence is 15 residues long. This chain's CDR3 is CSVVGSGRAGSEQFF. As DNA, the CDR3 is TGCAGCGTTGTGGGTAGCGGGAGGGCCGGAAGTGAGCAGTTCTTC.

In DNA, the CDR3 is TGTGCCAGGGCTTCAACAGGGAGGGAAGAGACCCAGTACTTC. This encodes CARASTGREETQYF. This chain links TRBV2 with TRBJ2-5, with TRBD2 as a possible D gene (7 bases). Germline CDR1 reads SNHLY; CDR2 reads FYNNEI. The CDR3 is 14 residues long. With 9 bases removed from V and 3 bases from J, the gap between germline ends came to 17 bases.

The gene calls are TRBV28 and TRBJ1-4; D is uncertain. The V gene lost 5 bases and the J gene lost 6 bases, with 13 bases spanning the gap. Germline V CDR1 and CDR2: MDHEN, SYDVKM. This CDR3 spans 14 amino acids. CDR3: CASSPTTADEKLFF. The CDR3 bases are TGTGCCAGCAGTCCGACCACAGCGGATGAAAAACTGTTTTTT.

The DNA of the CDR3 is TGTGCCAGCAGCTACATTACAGGGGTTTATCAGCCCCAGCATTTT. It translates to CASSYITGVYQPQHF. The chain uses TRBV7-2 and TRBJ1-5; the match to TRBD1 covers 7 bases. The J segment lost 5 bases and the V segment lost 4 bases, leaving 8 bases of the junction unmatched. The CDR3 runs 15 residues. CDR1 and CDR2 from the germline V gene are SGHTA and FQGNSA.

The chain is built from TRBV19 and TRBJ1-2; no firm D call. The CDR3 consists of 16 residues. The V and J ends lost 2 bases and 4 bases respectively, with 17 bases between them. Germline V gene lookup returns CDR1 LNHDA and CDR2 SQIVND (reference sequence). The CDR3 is CASSIFLGAESYGYTF. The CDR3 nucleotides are TGTGCCAGTAGTATATTTTTGGGAGCGGAAAGCTATGGCTACACCTTC.

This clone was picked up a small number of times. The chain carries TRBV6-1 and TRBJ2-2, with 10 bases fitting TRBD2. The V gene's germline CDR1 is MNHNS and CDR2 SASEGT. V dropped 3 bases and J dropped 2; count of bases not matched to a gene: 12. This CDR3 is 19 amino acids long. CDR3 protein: CASSDPLLAGGTNTGELFF. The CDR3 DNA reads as TGTGCCAGCAGTGATCCCCTTTTAGCGGGAGGAACAAACACCGGGGAGCTGTTTTTT.

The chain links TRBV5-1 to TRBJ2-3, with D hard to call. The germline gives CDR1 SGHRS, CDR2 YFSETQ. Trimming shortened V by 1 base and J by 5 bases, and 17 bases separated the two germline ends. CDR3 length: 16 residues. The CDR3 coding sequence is TGCGCCAGCAGCTTGTACGACATTGGATTGGAAGATACGCAGTATTTT. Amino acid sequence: CASSLYDIGLEDTQYF.

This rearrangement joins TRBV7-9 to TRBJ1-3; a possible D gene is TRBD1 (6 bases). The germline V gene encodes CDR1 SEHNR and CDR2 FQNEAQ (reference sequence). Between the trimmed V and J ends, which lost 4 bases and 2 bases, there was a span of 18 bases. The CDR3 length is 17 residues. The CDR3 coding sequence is TGTGCCAGCAGCTCGAATAATCTCAGGACAGCTGGAAACACCATATATTTT. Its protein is CASSSNNLRTAGNTIYF.

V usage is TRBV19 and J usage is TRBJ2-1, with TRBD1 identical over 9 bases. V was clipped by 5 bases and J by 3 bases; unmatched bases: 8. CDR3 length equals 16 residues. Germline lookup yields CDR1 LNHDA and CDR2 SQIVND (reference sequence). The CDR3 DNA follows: TGTGCCAGTAGTCCCTTCGGACAGGGGTACTACAATGAGCAGTTCTTC. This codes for CASSPFGQGYYNEQFF.

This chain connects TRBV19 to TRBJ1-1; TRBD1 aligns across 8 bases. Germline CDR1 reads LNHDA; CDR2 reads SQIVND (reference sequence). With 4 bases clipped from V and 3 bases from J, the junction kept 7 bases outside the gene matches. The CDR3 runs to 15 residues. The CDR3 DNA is TGTGCCAGTAGTACAATGCAGGGGGCCGACACTGAAGCTTTCTTT. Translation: CASSTMQGADTEAFF.

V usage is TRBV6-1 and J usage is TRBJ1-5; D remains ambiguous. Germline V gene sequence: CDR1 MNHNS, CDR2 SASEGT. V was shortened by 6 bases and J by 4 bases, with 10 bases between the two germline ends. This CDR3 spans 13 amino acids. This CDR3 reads CASRQHGNQPQHF. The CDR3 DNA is TGTGCCAGCAGGCAACACGGGAATCAGCCCCAGCATTTT.